A selection of T cell receptor beta chains follows, all from one sample in a study of T cell repertoires in cytomegalovirus infection. No antigen has been assigned to these receptors. TCRdb reprocessed the reads via MiXCR and lists one record per CDR3 protein. The repertoire consists of hundreds of thousands of distinct CDR3 sequences, with roughly 36% occurring once and the leading ten covering about 20%. The sample was cultured PBMCs, taken from culture after CMV antigen stimulation. Source of these receptors: a human donor in good health (CMV status not recorded). Some clones in this sample may be carry-over from other donors' samples. Both conserved end residues are part of each CDR3. Only part of the rows carry a size: once, few, many, or a class if the clone is expanded.

CDR3	size	V	J
CASSETSTSESQYF	NA	TRBV12-3/TRBV12-4	TRBJ2-7
CASSPGTEYYEQYF	NA	TRBV7-2	TRBJ2-7
CASSHTGGTTYEQYF	NA	TRBV5-4	TRBJ2-7
CASSLARSSPDTQYF	few	TRBV7-8	TRBJ2-3
CASSQVWSNEKLFF	few	TRBV7-9	TRBJ1-4
CASSPRAESTDTQYF	NA	TRBV7-8	TRBJ2-3
CASSLIVGRETQYF	many	TRBV7-2	TRBJ2-5
CASIKEVGQPQHF	few	TRBV2	TRBJ1-5
CASSRSEDRNYGYTF	NA	TRBV4-2	TRBJ1-2
CASSIVGQDPNTEAFF	few	TRBV19	TRBJ1-1
CASSSSGSNEQFF	NA	TRBV7-9	TRBJ2-1
CASSLDMDWGGYTF	few	TRBV12-3/TRBV12-4	TRBJ1-2
CASTRFASPGSGYTF	few	TRBV27	TRBJ1-2
CASSPHPGENTGELFF	NA	TRBV18	TRBJ2-2
CASSPPTPQETQYF	NA	TRBV18	TRBJ2-5
CASTVTPSTGELFF	few	TRBV6-2/TRBV6-3	TRBJ2-2
CASSQDLGQQQYF	few	TRBV4-3	TRBJ2-7
CATGRGTYEQYF	many	TRBV12-3/TRBV12-4	TRBJ2-7
CASSFGGGAGETQYF	many	TRBV7-2	TRBJ2-5
CASSPEARGLYQPQHF	NA	TRBV18	TRBJ1-5
CARSAIHEGSMNTGELFF	NA	TRBV5-3	TRBJ2-2
CASSQGRPNTEAFF	few	TRBV7-9	TRBJ1-1
CASSLETGQGNNEQFF	few	TRBV7-2	TRBJ2-1
CASSKGQPYGYTF	NA	TRBV28	TRBJ1-2
CASSPRDSPNSPLHF	NA	TRBV7-2	TRBJ1-6
CASSLGLAGGRNTGELFF	NA	TRBV27	TRBJ2-2
CSARDQDTGGEKLFF	NA	TRBV20-1	TRBJ1-4
CASSPRGGTTYNEQFF	few	TRBV7-8	TRBJ2-1
CASSLVMRDQETQYF	few	TRBV7-7	TRBJ2-5
CASSPDSTGANVLTF	NA	TRBV12-3/TRBV12-4	TRBJ2-6
CSALRDSGSHQYF	once	TRBV29-1	TRBJ2-4
CASRGGRMPNTEAFF	few	TRBV2	TRBJ1-1
CAISESNREDGYTF	few	TRBV10-3	TRBJ1-2
CASSPLAEQAETQYF	NA	TRBV7-9	TRBJ2-5
CASSDPGTGEKKLFF	once	TRBV25-1	TRBJ1-4
CASSPTGRVGSPLHF	NA	TRBV28	TRBJ1-6
CATDEREGPQKQFF	few	TRBV10-3	TRBJ2-1
CASSTTGRYGYTF	few	TRBV19	TRBJ1-2
CASSPGRPERPQHF	few	TRBV7-8	TRBJ1-5
CASSLASGERNSYEQYF	many	TRBV7-2	TRBJ2-7
CAWSVGAVPETQYF	NA	TRBV30	TRBJ2-5
CSVRVPYNEQFF	NA	TRBV29-1	TRBJ2-1
CSARDGGELVETQYF	NA	TRBV20-1	TRBJ2-5
CASSFAGDNYGYTF	once	TRBV5-4	TRBJ1-2
CAWGTGQGSETQYF	NA	TRBV30	TRBJ2-5
CASGYIRADHRVTQYF	few	TRBV7-9	TRBJ2-3
CSARVHRDRGYEQYF	NA	TRBV20-1	TRBJ2-7
CASSSQVEAFF	many	TRBV7-2	TRBJ1-1
CASSQEVRTDTQYF	NA	TRBV4-3	TRBJ2-3